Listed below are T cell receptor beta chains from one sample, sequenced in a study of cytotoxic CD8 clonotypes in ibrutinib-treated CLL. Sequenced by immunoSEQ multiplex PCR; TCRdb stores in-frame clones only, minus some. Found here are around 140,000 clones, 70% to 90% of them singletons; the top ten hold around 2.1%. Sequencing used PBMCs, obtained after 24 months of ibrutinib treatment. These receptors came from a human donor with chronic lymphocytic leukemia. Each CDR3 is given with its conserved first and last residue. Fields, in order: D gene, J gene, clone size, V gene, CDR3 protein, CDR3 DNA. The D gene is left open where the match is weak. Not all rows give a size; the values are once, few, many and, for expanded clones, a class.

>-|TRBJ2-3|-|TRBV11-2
CASNSERGRYADTQYF
TGTGCCAGCAACTCCGAAAGGGGGAGGTATGCAGATACGCAGTATTTT
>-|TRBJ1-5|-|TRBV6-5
CASSLGAGGNQPQHF
TGTGCCAGCAGTCTCGGGGCTGGGGGCAATCAGCCCCAGCATTTT
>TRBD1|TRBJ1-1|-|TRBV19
CASSLRTGNTEAFF
TGTGCCAGTAGTCTAAGGACAGGGAACACTGAAGCTTTCTTT
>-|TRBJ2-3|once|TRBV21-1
CASSKRLTGSTDTQYF
TGTGCCAGCAGCAAAAGGTTAACGGGGAGCACAGATACGCAGTATTTT
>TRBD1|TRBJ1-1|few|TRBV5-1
CASSQQGENTEAFF
TGCGCCAGCAGCCAACAGGGGGAGAACACTGAAGCTTTCTTT
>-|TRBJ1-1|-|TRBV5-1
CASGLDRNTEAFF
TGCGCCAGCGGTCTGGACAGGAACACTGAAGCTTTCTTT
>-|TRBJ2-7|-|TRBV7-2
CASSFSYEQYF
TGTGCCAGCAGCTTCTCCTACGAGCAGTACTTC
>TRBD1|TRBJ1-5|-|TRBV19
CASRLEGGTVNQPQHF
TGTGCCAGTAGGCTAGAGGGGGGGACAGTCAATCAGCCCCAGCATTTT
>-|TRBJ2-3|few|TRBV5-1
CASSLSVVSTDTQYF
TGCGCCAGCAGCTTGAGCGTTGTTAGCACAGATACGCAGTATTTT
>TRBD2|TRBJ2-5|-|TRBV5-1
CASSSGSGETQYF
TGCGCCAGCAGTAGCGGGAGCGGGGAGACCCAGTACTTC
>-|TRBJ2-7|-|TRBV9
CASSVVTYEQYF
TGTGCCAGCAGCGTTGTCACCTACGAGCAGTACTTC
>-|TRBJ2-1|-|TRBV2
CASSGWDFNEQFF
TGTGCCAGCAGTGGATGGGACTTCAATGAGCAGTTCTTC
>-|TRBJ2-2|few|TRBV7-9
CASSHTLNTGELFF
TGTGCCAGCAGCCACACCTTGAACACCGGGGAGCTGTTTTTT
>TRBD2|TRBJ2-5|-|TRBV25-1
CASSELGAGVQETQYF
TGTGCCAGCAGTGAATTAGGAGCGGGAGTCCAAGAGACCCAGTACTTC
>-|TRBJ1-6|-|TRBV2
CASTQSGRSPLHF
TGTGCCAGCACCCAATCCGGGCGCTCACCCCTCCACTTT
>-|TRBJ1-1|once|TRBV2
CASGTRRAMNTEAFF
TGTGCCAGCGGTACAAGAAGGGCCATGAACACTGAAGCTTTCTTT
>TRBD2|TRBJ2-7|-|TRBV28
CASSFSLAGLTYEQYF
TGTGCCAGCAGTTTTTCGCTAGCGGGGCTCACCTACGAGCAGTACTTC